The T cell receptor (beta chain) under discussion was sequenced for a study of siplizumab effects on memory and regulatory T cells. Study-wide results and caveats: Most alloreactive clones went unmapped to unstimulated subsets; only a minor fraction mapped. Both greater diversity than memory cells and a major contribution to the alloresponse seemed to characterize naive T cells.

Trimming took 4 bases from V and 6 from J, leaving 7 bases between them. CDR1 and CDR2 (germline): SGHRS, YFSETQ. This CDR3 is 12 amino acids long. This clone was seen a handful of times. The target antigen is unknown. Sequencing was performed with immunoSEQ multiplex PCR; in TCRdb, only in-frame clones are kept and a portion is missing. The sample gives 50,000 to 75,000 clones, 79% of which show up once; approximately 0.4% is in the top ten. The TCR originated in a human donor in good health. The sample consisted of memory CD4+ T cells sorted from blood. The V and J genes are TRBV5-1 and TRBJ2-2; D is perhaps TRBD1 (5 bases). CDR3 coding DNA: TGCGCCAGCAGCCAGGGCCCCGGGGAGCTGTTTTTT. It translates to CASSQGPGELFF.